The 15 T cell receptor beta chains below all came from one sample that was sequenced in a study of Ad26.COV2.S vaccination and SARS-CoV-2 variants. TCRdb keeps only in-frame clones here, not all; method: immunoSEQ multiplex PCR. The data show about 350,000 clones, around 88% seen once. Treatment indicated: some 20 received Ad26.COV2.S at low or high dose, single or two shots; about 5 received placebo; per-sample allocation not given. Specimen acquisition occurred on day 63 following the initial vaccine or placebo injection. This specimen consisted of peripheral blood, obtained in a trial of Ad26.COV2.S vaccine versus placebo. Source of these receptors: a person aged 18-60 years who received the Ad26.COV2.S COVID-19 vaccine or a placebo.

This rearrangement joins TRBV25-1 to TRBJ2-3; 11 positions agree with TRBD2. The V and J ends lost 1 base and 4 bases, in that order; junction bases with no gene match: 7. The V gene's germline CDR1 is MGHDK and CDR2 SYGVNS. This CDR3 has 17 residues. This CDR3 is CASSELTSGISADTQYF. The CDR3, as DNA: TGTGCCAGCAGTGAATTGACTAGCGGGATATCCGCAGATACGCAGTATTTT.

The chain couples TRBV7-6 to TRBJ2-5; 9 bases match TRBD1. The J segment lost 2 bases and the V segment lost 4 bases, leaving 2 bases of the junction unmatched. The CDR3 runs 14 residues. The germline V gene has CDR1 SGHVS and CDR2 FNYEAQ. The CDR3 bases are TGTGCCAGCAGCTCTGGGACAGGGCAAGAGACCCAGTACTTC. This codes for CASSSGTGQETQYF.

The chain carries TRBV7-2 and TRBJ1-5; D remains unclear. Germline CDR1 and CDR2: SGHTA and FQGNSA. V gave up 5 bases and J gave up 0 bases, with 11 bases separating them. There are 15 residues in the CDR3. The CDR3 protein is CASSLQGPSNQPQHF. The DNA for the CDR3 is TGTGCCAGCAGCCTTCAAGGGCCTAGCAATCAGCCCCAGCATTTT.

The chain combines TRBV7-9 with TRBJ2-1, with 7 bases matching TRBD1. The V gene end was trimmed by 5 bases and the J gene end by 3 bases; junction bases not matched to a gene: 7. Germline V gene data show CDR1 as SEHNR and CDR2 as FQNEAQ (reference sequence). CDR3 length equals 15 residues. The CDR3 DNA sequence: TGTGCCAGCAGCCCCACAGGGGTGATCTACAATGAGCAGTTCTTC. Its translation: CASSPTGVIYNEQFF.

This chain's CDR3 is CASTLFGGASDTQYF. CDR3 in DNA: TGTGCCAGTACCCTGTTCGGGGGGGCATCAGATACGCAGTATTTT. J is TRBJ2-3 and V is TRBV19; 8 bases are a match to TRBD2. V lost 7 bases to trimming and J lost 4 bases; unmatched junction nucleotides: 10. Looked up from germline, CDR1 is LNHDA and CDR2 is SQIVND (reference sequence). This CDR3 has 15 residues.

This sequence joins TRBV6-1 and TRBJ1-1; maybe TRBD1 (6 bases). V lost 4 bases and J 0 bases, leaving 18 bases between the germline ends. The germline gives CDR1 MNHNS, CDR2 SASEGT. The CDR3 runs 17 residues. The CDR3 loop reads CASSGPDRSRLNTEAFF. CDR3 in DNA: TGTGCCAGCAGTGGACCCGACAGGAGCCGTCTGAACACTGAAGCTTTCTTT.

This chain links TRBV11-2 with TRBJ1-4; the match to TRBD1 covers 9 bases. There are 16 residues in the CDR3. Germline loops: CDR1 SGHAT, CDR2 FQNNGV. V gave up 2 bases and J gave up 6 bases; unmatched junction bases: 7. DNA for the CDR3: TGTGCCAGCAGCTTATCCCCCACAGGGGGCGATGAAAAACTGTTTTTT. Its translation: CASSLSPTGGDEKLFF.

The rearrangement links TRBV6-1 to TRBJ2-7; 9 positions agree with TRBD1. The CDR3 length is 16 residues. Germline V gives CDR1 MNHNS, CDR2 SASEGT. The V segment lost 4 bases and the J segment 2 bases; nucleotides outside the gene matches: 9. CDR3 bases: TGTGCCAGCAGTGGCCGGGTCGGGACAGGGCCCTACGAGCAGTACTTC. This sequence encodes CASSGRVGTGPYEQYF.

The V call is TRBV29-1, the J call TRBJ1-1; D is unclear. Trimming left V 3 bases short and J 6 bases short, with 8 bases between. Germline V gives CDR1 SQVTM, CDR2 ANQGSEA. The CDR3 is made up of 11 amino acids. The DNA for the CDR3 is TGCAGCGTTGACGGGTTCCCTGAAGCTTTCTTT. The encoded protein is CSVDGFPEAFF.

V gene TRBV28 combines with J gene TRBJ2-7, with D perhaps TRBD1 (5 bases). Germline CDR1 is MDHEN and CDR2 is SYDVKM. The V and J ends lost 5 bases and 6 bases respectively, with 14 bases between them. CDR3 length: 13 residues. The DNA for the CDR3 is TGTGCCAGCAGTCTACCAGACAGAACCGAGCAGTACTTC. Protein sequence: CASSLPDRTEQYF.

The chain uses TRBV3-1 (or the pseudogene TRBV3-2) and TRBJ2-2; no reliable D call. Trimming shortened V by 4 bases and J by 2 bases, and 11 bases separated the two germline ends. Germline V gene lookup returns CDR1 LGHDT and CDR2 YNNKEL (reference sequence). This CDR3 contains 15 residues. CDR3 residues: CASSPPFGNTGELFF. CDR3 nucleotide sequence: TGTGCCAGCAGCCCCCCCTTTGGCAACACCGGGGAGCTGTTTTTT.

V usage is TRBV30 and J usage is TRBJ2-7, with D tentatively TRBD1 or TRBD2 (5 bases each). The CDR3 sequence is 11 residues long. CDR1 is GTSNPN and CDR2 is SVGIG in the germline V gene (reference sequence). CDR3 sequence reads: CAGGGAYEQYF. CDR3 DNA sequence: TGTGCTGGGGGTGGGGCCTACGAGCAGTACTTC.

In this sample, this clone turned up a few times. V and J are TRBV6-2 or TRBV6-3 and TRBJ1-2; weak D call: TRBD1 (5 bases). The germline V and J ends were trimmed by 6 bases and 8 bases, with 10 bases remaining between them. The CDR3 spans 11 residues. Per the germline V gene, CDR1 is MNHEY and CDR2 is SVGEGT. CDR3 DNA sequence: TGTGCCAGCAGCCAAAACAGGGGCTACACCTTC. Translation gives CASSQNRGYTF.

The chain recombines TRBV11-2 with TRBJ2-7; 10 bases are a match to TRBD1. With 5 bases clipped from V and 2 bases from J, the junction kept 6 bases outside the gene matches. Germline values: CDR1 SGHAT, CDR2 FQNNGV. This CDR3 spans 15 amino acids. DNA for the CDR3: TGTGCCAGCAGCCCCTGGACAGGGGGGGCCTACGAGCAGTACTTC. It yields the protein CASSPWTGGAYEQYF.

CDR3 region: CASSFSGTGGGYTF. DNA for the CDR3: TGTGCCAGCAGCTTCTCCGGGACAGGAGGGGGCTACACCTTC. This rearrangement joins TRBV7-8 to TRBJ1-2; 8 bases are shared with TRBD1. Trimming took 3 bases from V and 8 from J; bases not matched to a gene: 8. The V gene's germline CDR1 is SGHVS and CDR2 FQNEAQ. The CDR3 is 14 residues long.